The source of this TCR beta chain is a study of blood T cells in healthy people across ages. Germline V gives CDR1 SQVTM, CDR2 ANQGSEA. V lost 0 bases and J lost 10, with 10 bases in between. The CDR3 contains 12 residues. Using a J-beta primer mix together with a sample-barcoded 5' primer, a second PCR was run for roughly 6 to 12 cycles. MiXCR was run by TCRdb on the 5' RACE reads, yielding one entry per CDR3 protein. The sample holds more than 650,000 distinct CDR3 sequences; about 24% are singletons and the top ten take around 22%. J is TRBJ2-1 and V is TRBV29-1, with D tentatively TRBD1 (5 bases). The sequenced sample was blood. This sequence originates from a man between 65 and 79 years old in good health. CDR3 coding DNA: TGCAGCGTTGAAGAGGGGCCGGTGGAGCAGTTCTTC. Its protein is CSVEEGPVEQFF.